This T cell receptor (beta chain) derives from a study of regulatory T cells in long-lasting Graves disease listed by TCRdb under 2021. Background for the entire study: In the newly diagnosed Graves' disease group, patients had been taking antithyroid drugs for less than 3 months. Persistent Graves' disease patients were compared with newly diagnosed Graves' disease patients by peripheral blood TCR sequencing and RNA sequencing. A total of 35 or so samples underwent TCR sequencing: some 13 from persistent and about 20 from newly diagnosed Graves' disease patients. The study was conducted in China and was registered as a clinical trial. Study-wide findings and limitations: More public clonotypes were shared among persistent patients (under 3,000) than among newly diagnosed patients (966). Preferential use of TRBV28, TRBJ1-2 and TRBJ2-5 was observed in persistent disease, whereas TRBV20-1 and TRBJ2-1 were favored in newly diagnosed disease. The study examined only peripheral blood because the primary lesion, thyroid tissue, could not be accessed. Sequencing and analysis were restricted to the TCR beta chain. Lower TCR Shannon entropy and fewer highly expanded clones were observed in persistent Graves' disease patients than in newly diagnosed patients, which suggested clonal expansion. As a limitation, the authors acknowledged that the small sample size may reduce accuracy.

The protocol used for the library was multiplex PCR. Sequencing took place on an Illumina HiSeq 4000. To build TCR beta libraries, CDR3 regions were amplified by Arm-PCR using iRepertoire HTBI primers. Before sequencing, the PCR products underwent gel purification. On the study's bioinformatics: Across samples, 60 to 75 TRBV and 13 to 15 TRBJ segments were identified and used for gene usage analysis of CDR3 amino acid clonotypes. COPE and FqMerger were used to merge filtered high-quality paired reads into contigs. Contigs were aligned with BLAST to IMGT TRBV, TRBD and TRBJ reference genes, and CDR3 was defined per IMGT. Any clonotype with a frequency above 0.1% was classified as a highly expanded clone. Shannon entropy was used to measure repertoire diversity, and the Gini coefficient was used to measure V-J evenness. A clonotype found in more than one individual was treated as public. TCRdb applied fastp at Q25 and MiXCR to the public reads, then kept only in-frame beta chains. Here each entry gathers all rows of one CDR3 protein and keeps the most common genes and DNA. The V and J calls and clone size come from TCRdb's table, not from the authors' own analysis. This sample gives under 450,000 distinct CDR3 sequences in total; 12% of them show up just once. About 19% of the sample is held by the ten biggest clonotypes.

V is pared back by 5 bases and J by 5 bases, with 15 bases lying between the germline termini. CDR1 and CDR2, looked up from the germline V gene, are MDHEN and SYDVKM. Inclusive of the bounding cysteine and phenylalanine, the CDR3 is 14 residues long. The entry retains the CDR3 DNA only, 42 bases that are in frame from base 1. The time point label here, explained by the study, means: newly diagnosed GD, antithyroid drugs for less than 3 months. RNA was extracted from PBMCs in TRIzol for both TCR sequencing and RNA sequencing. The diagnosis of Graves' disease followed American Thyroid Association guidelines. Recruitment of patients was carried out at an endocrinology department in Xi'an, China. From each patient, 7.5 to 9.5 milliliters of peripheral blood was collected into an EDTA anticoagulant tube. PBMCs were isolated by Ficoll Paque Plus density gradient separation without further T cell sorting. An Agilent 2100 Bioanalyzer and agarose gel were used to check RNA quality, while a NanoDrop 2000 measured RNA concentration.

At least ten counts were recorded for this clonotype. Its antigen is currently not known. The record has no base qualities; no much larger clone is one base away. The sample was also linked to a second study, of T cells in Graves' hyperthyroidism and ophthalmopathy. Looking at the second paper: Stable Graves' hyperthyroidism was defined as no progression to ophthalmopathy during 18 months of follow-up. Hyperthyroidism patients were newly diagnosed, had a disease duration of under 2 months, and were aged 18 to 65 years. Any patient with an uncontrolled infection, another autoimmune disease, pregnancy or lactation was excluded. Clinical symptoms, serum thyroxine and TRAb, thyroid ultrasound, and orbital computed tomography formed the basis for the diagnoses. A first-round RT-PCR of the TCR CDR3 used the HTBI primer set with the Qiagen OneStep RT-PCR kit. Most expanded thyroid clonotypes (frequency above 0.001) were also found in blood, which suggests that blood repertoires may mirror thyroid immune responses. A model built on a 13 V-J signature distinguished ophthalmopathy from stable hyperthyroidism, reaching around 87% sensitivity and about 81% specificity in cross-validation and 80%/75% in testing. In validation, progression to ophthalmopathy was predicted by the model with approximately 67% sensitivity and 72.22% specificity, a median of about 6.4 months before onset. TCR V-J signatures able to tell the groups apart were searched for in a discovery cohort of some 100 patients, of whom over 40 had Graves' ophthalmopathy and around 56 had stable Graves' hyperthyroidism. Prospective prediction of ophthalmopathy was tested in an independent validation cohort consisting of fewer than 20 hyperthyroidism patients and over 15 patients who later progressed to ophthalmopathy. The roughly 100 discovery patients were divided at random into training and test sets in a 7:3 ratio. In more than 5 Graves' hyperthyroidism patients, the study also compared T-cell repertoires from thyroid tissue with T-cell repertoires from blood. After sampling, hyperthyroidism patients received methimazole starting at 30 mg daily, and ophthalmopathy patients received high-dose intravenous methylprednisolone. A second multiplex PCR round built the libraries, followed by size selection and purification. Libraries were sequenced paired-end with 100 bp reads on an Illumina HiSeq2000. Raw data were processed with SOAPnuke, discarding reads with adapters, uncalled bases, mean Phred below 15, or no exact constant-primer or identifier match. High-quality paired reads were merged using COPE v1.2.5, and each unique nucleotide sequence was defined as a clonotype. Clonotypes were aligned to IMGT TRBV, TRBD and TRBJ reference segments using MiTCR v1.1. The analysis was restricted to V-J combinations with a frequency above 0.0001, which together covered 99.2% of the repertoires. A TCS score was defined as the ratio of F50 (clonal expansion) to E x V (chaos), with BLOSUM62-based TCRdist applied between CDR3 peptides within each V-J. Welch's t-statistics and random forest reduced 500 to 550 V-J features to fewer than 15, which were used in a naive Bayes classifier (R e1071). No statistical method was used to fix the sample size in advance, and group allocation was not hidden from the investigators. According to the paper, TCR Vbeta CDR3 sequencing was carried out on 135 peripheral blood samples, which came from over 40 ophthalmopathy, approximately 78 hyperthyroidism and some 17 progressor patients.

Recombination joined TRBV28 with TRBJ2-5; TRBD1 could be the D gene, as 5 bases match. Sequencing was performed on peripheral blood mononuclear cells (PBMCs), taken at new diagnosis, from a patient treated with antithyroid drugs. The TCR originated in a woman between 18 and 30 years old with Graves disease. Donor details come from another sample of the same person, matched by shared clones. The DNA sequence is as follows: TGTGCCAGCAGTGTCAAGGGGATTGAGGAGACCCAGTACTTC. Its protein reads: CASSVKGIEETQYF.